The clone carrying this TCR beta chain occurred a few times. Its antigen is currently unknown. TCRdb redid the calling of the reads with MiXCR, one entry per CDR3 protein. The table records around 450,000 distinct CDR3 sequences, approximately 32% of them present only once. The data derive from a study of T cell repertoires in cytomegalovirus infection. Study as a whole: A matching HLA type, together with CMV infection, was signaled by public TCR beta signatures.

Germline loops: CDR1 DFQATT, CDR2 SNEGSKA (reference sequence). This CDR3 comprises 13 residues. The V end was cut by 3 bases, the J end by 1 base, with 9 bases between. Findings and caveats of the study: HLA-C-restricted CMV-specific TCR beta clonotypes were dominant in the ex vivo response. Of the TCR beta families, the public ones yielded a cumulative frequency that identified carriers of CMV plus the relevant HLA.

This TCR was sampled from a human donor in good health (CMV status not recorded). Some clones in this sample may be carry-over from other donors' samples. The V and J genes are TRBV20-1 and TRBJ1-1, with no clear D. Specimen: PBMCs. The DNA of the CDR3 is TGCAGTGCTAGGACACCAGAGAACACTGAAGCTTTCTTT. This gives the protein CSARTPENTEAFF.